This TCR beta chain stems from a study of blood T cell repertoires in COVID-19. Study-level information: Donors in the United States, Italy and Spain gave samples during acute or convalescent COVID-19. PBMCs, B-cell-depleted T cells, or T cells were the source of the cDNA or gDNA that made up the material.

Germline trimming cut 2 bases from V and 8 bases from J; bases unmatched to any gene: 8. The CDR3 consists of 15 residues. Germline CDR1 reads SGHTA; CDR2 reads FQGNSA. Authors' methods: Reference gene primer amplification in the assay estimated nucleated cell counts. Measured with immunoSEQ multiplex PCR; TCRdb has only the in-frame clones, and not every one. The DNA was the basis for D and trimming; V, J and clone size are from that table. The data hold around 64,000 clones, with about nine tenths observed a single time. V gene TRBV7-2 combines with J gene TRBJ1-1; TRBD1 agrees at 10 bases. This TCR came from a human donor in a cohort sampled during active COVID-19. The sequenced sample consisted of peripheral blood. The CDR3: CASSLMGTGVEEAFF. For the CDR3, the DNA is TGTGCCAGCAGCTTAATGGGGACAGGGGTCGAGGAAGCTTTCTTT.